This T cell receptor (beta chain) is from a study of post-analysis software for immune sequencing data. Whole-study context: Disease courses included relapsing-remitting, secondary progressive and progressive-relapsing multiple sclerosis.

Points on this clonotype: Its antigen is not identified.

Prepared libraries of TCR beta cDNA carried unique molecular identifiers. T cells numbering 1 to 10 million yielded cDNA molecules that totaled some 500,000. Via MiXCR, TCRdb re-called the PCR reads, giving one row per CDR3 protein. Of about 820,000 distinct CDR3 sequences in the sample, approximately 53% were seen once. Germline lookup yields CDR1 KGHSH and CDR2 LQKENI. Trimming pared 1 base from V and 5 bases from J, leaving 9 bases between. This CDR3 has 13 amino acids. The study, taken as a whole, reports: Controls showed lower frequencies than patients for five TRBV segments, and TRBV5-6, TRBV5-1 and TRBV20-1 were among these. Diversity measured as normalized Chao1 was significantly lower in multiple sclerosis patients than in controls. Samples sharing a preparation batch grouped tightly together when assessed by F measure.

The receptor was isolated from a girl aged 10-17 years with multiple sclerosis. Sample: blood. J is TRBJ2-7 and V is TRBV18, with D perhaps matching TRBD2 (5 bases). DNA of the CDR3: TGTGCCAGCTCACCACAGGCCGGGAACGAGCAGTACTTC. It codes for CASSPQAGNEQYF. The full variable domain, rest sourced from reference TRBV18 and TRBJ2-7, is NAGVMQNPRHLVRRRGQEARLRCSPMKGHSHVYWYRQLPEEGLKFMVYLQKENIIDESGMPKERFSAEFPKEGPSILRIQQVVRGDSAAYFCASSPQAGNEQYFGPGTRLTVT.